A single sample is the source of the 24 T cell receptor beta chains below, sequenced in a study of T-cell memory formation after mild COVID-19. TCRdb used MiXCR to reprocess the 5' RACE reads, holding one entry per CDR3 protein. Of around 150,000 distinct CDR3 sequences in the sample, about 28% were seen once. The sample comprised PBMCs or a T cell subset sorted from them (not recorded which). All receptors derive from an adult woman who had mild COVID-19 (a few samples of this study predate the infection). Cell type and time point are not known.

The rearrangement joins TRBV4-3 to TRBJ1-1, with D unclear. Germline V CDR1 and CDR2: LGHNA, YSLEER. Trimming removed 1 base from V and 3 bases from J, with 6 bases in between. This CDR3 is built from 13 residues. The CDR3 bases are TGCGCCAGCAGCCAAGTGCAGGACACTGAAGCTTTCTTT. Protein product: CASSQVQDTEAFF.

This clonotype was seen a single time. V usage is TRBV24-1 and J usage is TRBJ2-2; a possible D gene is TRBD2 (6 bases). Germline V gene lookup returns CDR1 KGHDR and CDR2 SFDVKD. The CDR3 contains 12 residues. V dropped 10 bases and J dropped 5 bases, with 10 bases sitting between them. CDR3 nucleotide sequence: TGTGCCACGCAGGCGGGGACCGGGGAGCTGTTTTTT. Protein product: CATQAGTGELFF.

This chain uses TRBV29-1 with TRBJ1-1; no clear D. Trimming took 7 bases from V and 7 from J, leaving 16 bases between them. The CDR3 runs 12 residues. Per the germline V gene, CDR1 is SQVTM and CDR2 is ANQGSEA. The DNA of the CDR3 is TGCAGCGCCAGACCTACCAGGCTTGAAGCTTTCTTT. This encodes CSARPTRLEAFF.

The chain is built from TRBV7-9 and TRBJ2-2; D unresolved. This CDR3 is built from 13 residues. Per the germline V gene, CDR1 is SEHNR and CDR2 is FQNEAQ (reference sequence). V dropped 4 bases and J dropped 3 bases, with 6 bases sitting between them. CDR3 in DNA: TGTGCCAGCAGCTGGACCGACACCGGGGAGCTGTTTTTT. Protein sequence: CASSWTDTGELFF.

A few counts support this clonotype. This chain connects TRBV7-9 to TRBJ2-1, with unresolved D. Germline V gives CDR1 SEHNR, CDR2 FQNEAQ (reference sequence). The CDR3 consists of 12 residues. Trimming shortened V by 1 base and J by 9 bases, and 7 bases separated the two germline ends. The CDR3 nucleotides are TGTGCCAGCAGCTTAGAGGGCGGTGAGCAGTTCTTC. This codes for CASSLEGGEQFF.

The chain carries TRBV13 and TRBJ2-1; 7 bases map to TRBD2. CDR1 is PRHDT, CDR2 FYEKMQ, per germline (reference sequence). V shed 5 bases, J shed 6 bases, and the junction held 7 bases outside the gene matches. The CDR3 totals 14 residues. CDR3 sequence (DNA): TGTGCCAGCAGCCCCGGACTAGACGTCAATGAGCAGTTCTTC. It yields the protein CASSPGLDVNEQFF.

The V gene is TRBV6-2 or TRBV6-3, the J gene TRBJ2-1; 11 bases align to TRBD2. Trimming cost V 4 bases and J 6 bases; bases outside gene matches: 11. There are 17 residues in the CDR3. Germline V gene data show CDR1 as MNHEY and CDR2 as SVGEGT. The CDR3 DNA sequence: TGTGCCAGCAGTTCTCCTACGACTAGCGGGAATAGCAATGAGCAGTTCTTC. This gives the protein CASSSPTTSGNSNEQFF.

The V call is TRBV3-1, the J call TRBJ2-7; D unclear. Germline V CDR1 and CDR2: LGHDT, YNNKEL (reference sequence). The CDR3 has 15 residues. V was pared by 1 base and J by 4 bases, with 14 bases between. In DNA, the CDR3 is TGTGCCAGCAGCCAAGCCTTCGGTCCAACTTACGAGCAGTACTTC. The encoded protein is CASSQAFGPTYEQYF.

The gene calls are TRBV7-8 and TRBJ2-1, with 8 nucleotides matching TRBD2. V dropped 1 base and J dropped 8; count of bases not matched to a gene: 7. Germline V gene lookup returns CDR1 SGHVS and CDR2 FQNEAQ. CDR3 length equals 15 residues. The CDR3: CASSLGRGVYDEQFF. CDR3 in DNA: TGTGCCAGCAGCTTAGGGCGGGGGGTCTATGATGAGCAGTTCTTC.

This clonotype appeared a few times. The rearrangement links TRBV2 to TRBJ1-1; D perhaps matches TRBD1 (6 bases). The CDR3 runs to 12 residues. Germline values: CDR1 SNHLY, CDR2 FYNNEI. The V end was cut by 5 bases, the J end by 6 bases, with 10 bases between. CDR3 residues: CASSQQGPEAFF. The CDR3 region has the DNA TGTGCCAGCAGTCAACAGGGCCCTGAAGCTTTCTTT.

This clonotype has only one observation. This chain joins TRBV7-6 and TRBJ1-5; D may be TRBD1 (6 bases). The CDR3 loop spans 17 amino acids. Per the germline V gene, CDR1 is SGHVS and CDR2 is FNYEAQ. Trimming stripped 5 bases from V and 1 base from J, with 18 bases between. The CDR3 nucleotides are TGTGCCAGCAGCCAGGGGACGGGGGAAGCAAGCAATCAGCCCCAGCATTTT. Protein sequence: CASSQGTGEASNQPQHF.

V usage is TRBV5-6 and J usage is TRBJ2-6, with D possibly TRBD2 on 6 matching bases. Looked up from germline, CDR1 is SGHDT and CDR2 is YYEEEE. CDR3 length: 17 amino acids. Trimming took off 3 bases at V and 1 base at J, with 14 bases between the two ends. CDR3 DNA sequence: TGTGCCAGCAGCTCGACGGGCCGGGGGTCTGGGGCCAACGTCCTGACTTTC. It yields the protein CASSSTGRGSGANVLTF.

This clonotype occurred many times. The chain carries TRBV3-1 and TRBJ2-7; TRBD1 matches at 8 bases. The CDR3 is made up of 16 amino acids. CDR1 and CDR2 (germline): LGHDT, YNNKEL (reference sequence). V shed 0 bases and J 3 bases; nucleotides not matched to a gene: 7. The CDR3 region is CASSQESRTGHYEQYF. The CDR3 DNA reads TGTGCCAGCAGCCAAGAGTCTCGGACAGGGCACTACGAGCAGTACTTC.

The rearrangement links TRBV5-5 to TRBJ2-7; no definite D call. CDR1 and CDR2 (germline): SGHKS, YYEKEE (reference sequence). This CDR3 is 16 amino acids long. V shed 4 bases and J shed 5 bases, with 22 bases lying between them. CDR3 region: CASSPGPAPSVDEQYF. In nucleotides, the CDR3 is TGTGCCAGCAGCCCTGGCCCGGCTCCATCCGTGGACGAGCAGTACTTC.

The CDR3 coding sequence is TGTGCCAGCAGCGTAGCAGGGACTAGCGGGCGTCGCACAGATACGCAGTATTTT. Translation gives CASSVAGTSGRRTDTQYF. The genes are TRBV9 and TRBJ2-3; TRBD2 matches at 12 bases. Losses at the gene ends were 0 bases for V and 1 base for J; bases not matched to a gene: 6. The germline V gene encodes CDR1 SGDLS and CDR2 YYNGEE. The CDR3 length is 18 residues.

This chain joins TRBV7-2 and TRBJ2-7; no clear D. CDR1 is SGHTA, CDR2 FQGNSA, per germline. The V end was cut by 1 base, the J end by 0 bases, with 7 bases between. This CDR3 is 14 amino acids long. The CDR3 nucleotides read TGTGCCAGCAGCTTAGGGCGAGACTCCTACGAGCAGTACTTC. Translating it yields CASSLGRDSYEQYF.

This chain links TRBV29-1 with TRBJ1-1; D is ambiguous. The CDR3 is made up of 12 amino acids. In germline, CDR1 is SQVTM, CDR2 ANQGSEA. V was clipped by 8 bases and J by 1 base, with 11 bases between them. The CDR3 DNA reads as TGCAGCACAATACACTGGAACACTGAAGCTTTCTTT. It is translated as CSTIHWNTEAFF.

This clonotype occurred a few times. V gene TRBV11-2 combines with J gene TRBJ2-3; the D gene could be TRBD1 or TRBD2 (5 bases each). The CDR3 runs to 16 residues. V lost 5 bases, J lost 0 bases, and 15 bases lay in between. Germline assignment: CDR1 SGHAT and CDR2 FQNNGV. The CDR3 DNA reads as TGTGCCAGCAGCGCCGGGACGGGCTTTAGCACAGATACGCAGTATTTT. Amino acids: CASSAGTGFSTDTQYF.

This clonotype was observed a handful of times. This chain links TRBV5-1 with TRBJ2-6; possible D gene TRBD2, 5 bases. The CDR3 spans 15 residues. V lost 5 bases, J lost 3 bases, and 12 bases lay in between. CDR1 is SGHRS, CDR2 YFSETQ, per germline. The CDR3 reads CASSQEEVGANVLTF. The CDR3 bases are TGCGCCAGCAGTCAGGAGGAGGTTGGGGCCAACGTCCTGACTTTC.

The rearrangement joins TRBV10-3 to TRBJ2-7; possibly TRBD2 for D (5 bases). Trimming took off 0 bases at V and 2 bases at J, with 11 bases between the two ends. From germline, CDR1 is ENHRY and CDR2 SYGVKD. CDR3 length: 15 residues. The CDR3 sequence: CAISESADSTYEQYF. DNA of the CDR3: TGTGCCATCAGTGAGTCGGCGGACTCTACCTACGAGCAGTACTTC.

This clonotype was seen a few times. The chain is built from TRBV19 and TRBJ2-5; a weak D match, TRBD2 (5 bases). This CDR3 is 11 amino acids long. Germline V gives CDR1 LNHDA, CDR2 SQIVND (reference sequence). Trimming cost V 3 bases and J 9 bases, with 8 bases left between them. This CDR3 reads CASSITGSQYF. CDR3 bases: TGTGCCAGTAGTATTACGGGATCCCAGTACTTC.

The chain recombines TRBV12-3 or TRBV12-4 with TRBJ2-1; 8 positions match TRBD2. The CDR3 runs to 15 residues. With 6 bases clipped from V and 7 bases from J, the junction kept 11 bases outside the gene matches. CDR3 sequence: CASRILGTSRNEQFF. CDR3 DNA: TGTGCCAGCAGAATCCTCGGGACTAGTCGTAATGAGCAGTTCTTC.

The chain recombines TRBV4-2 with TRBJ2-7, with a weak D call TRBD1 (6 bases). The CDR3 length is 16 residues. Germline assignment: CDR1 LGHNA and CDR2 YNFKEQ. The V gene lost 1 base and the J gene lost 6 bases, with 19 bases spanning the gap. CDR3: CASSQGGQTLRGEQYF. In DNA, the CDR3 is TGTGCCAGCAGCCAAGGCGGACAGACTTTGAGGGGCGAGCAGTACTTC.

The gene calls are TRBV20-1 and TRBJ2-1; TRBD2 might be the D (5 bases). Trimming cost V 5 bases and J 6 bases, with 17 bases left between them. Per germline, CDR1 DFQATT and CDR2 SNEGSKA (reference sequence). This CDR3 spans 14 amino acids. In nucleotides, the CDR3 is TGCAGTGCTTCTGTATCTGGACTGCCCAATGAGCAGTTCTTC. The encoded protein is CSASVSGLPNEQFF.